What follows are 13 T cell receptor beta chains derived from one specimen sequenced in a study of shared clonotypes between healthy human individuals. Clones were read by immunoSEQ multiplex PCR, and TCRdb kept only the in-frame ones, dropping some. The table shows roughly 760,000 clones, with approximately 74% occurring only once. Material: memory CD4+ T cells sorted from blood. As to subset: CD45RA-negative fraction. All receptors derive from a woman younger than 45 in good health.

The J gene is TRBJ2-3, the V gene TRBV19, with D tentatively TRBD1 (6 bases). The germline V gene encodes CDR1 LNHDA and CDR2 SQIVND (reference sequence). V was pared by 9 bases and J by 3 bases, with 13 bases between. This CDR3 is built from 13 residues. CDR3 loop: CASGVGQTDTQYF. The DNA of the CDR3 is TGTGCCAGCGGGGTTGGACAGACAGATACGCAGTATTTT.

The CDR3 bases are TGTGCCAGCCGTCGACAGGGGGCGAGCAATCAGCCCCAGCATTTT. This translates into CASRRQGASNQPQHF. This sequence joins TRBV2 and TRBJ1-5; 10 bases agree with TRBD1. This CDR3 is built from 15 residues. Germline values: CDR1 SNHLY, CDR2 FYNNEI. V lost 8 bases to trimming and J lost 1 base; unmatched junction nucleotides: 5.

CDR3 coding DNA: TGTGCCAGCAGTTACTCGAAGGGGACTGAAGCTTTCTTT. It translates to CASSYSKGTEAFF. V and J are TRBV6-5 and TRBJ1-1; TRBD1 is a possible D gene (5 bases). The V and J ends lost 0 bases and 5 bases respectively, with 7 bases between them. CDR1 MNHEY and CDR2 SVGAGI come from the germline V gene. This CDR3 spans 13 amino acids.

This rearrangement joins TRBV6-5 to TRBJ2-7; weak D call: TRBD1 (6 bases). The CDR3 length is 14 residues. V lost 5 bases to trimming and J lost 4 bases, with 15 bases between them. The germline V gene encodes CDR1 MNHEY and CDR2 SVGAGI. The CDR3 region is CASSRRGRGYEQYF. The CDR3 nucleotides read TGTGCCAGCAGTCGCAGGGGAAGGGGATACGAGCAGTACTTC.

This clone was observed a few times. This sequence joins TRBV9 and TRBJ2-1; 8 bases are a match to TRBD1. With 0 bases clipped from V and 15 bases from J, the junction kept 8 bases outside the gene matches. Germline CDR1 SGDLS, CDR2 YYNGEE. The CDR3 sequence is 13 residues long. The CDR3 protein is CASSVAWGDRLFF. The CDR3 DNA reads as TGTGCCAGCAGCGTAGCTTGGGGGGACAGGCTGTTCTTC.

This chain uses TRBV28 with TRBJ1-2; tentatively, D is TRBD1 (6 bases). V lost 3 bases to trimming and J lost 4 bases, with 12 bases between them. The CDR3 loop spans 14 amino acids. Germline assignment: CDR1 MDHEN and CDR2 SYDVKM. The CDR3 loop reads CASSLGTPFYGYTF. The CDR3 DNA reads as TGTGCCAGCAGTTTGGGGACACCTTTCTATGGCTACACCTTC.

This clone was observed a handful of times. The chain uses TRBV19 and TRBJ1-2; 10 nucleotides line up with TRBD1. The junction had 10 bases not matched to a gene; V was cut back by 7 bases and J by 2 bases. From germline, CDR1 is LNHDA and CDR2 SQIVND (reference sequence). The CDR3 has 16 amino acids. This chain's CDR3 is CASTLTGGSQNYGYTF. CDR3 nucleotides: TGTGCCAGTACCCTGACAGGGGGCAGTCAAAACTATGGCTACACCTTC.

V usage is TRBV5-1 and J usage is TRBJ1-4, with a weak D call TRBD1 (6 bases). This CDR3 contains 14 residues. Trimming removed 2 bases from V and 7 bases from J, with 12 bases in between. Germline assignment: CDR1 SGHRS and CDR2 YFSETQ. The CDR3 region has the DNA TGCGCCAGCAGCTTCAATGGGGGCGGTGAAAAACTGTTTTTT. It is translated as CASSFNGGGEKLFF.

This chain links TRBV19 with TRBJ2-5, with D perhaps TRBD2 (6 bases). The V and J ends lost 9 bases and 6 bases respectively, with 17 bases between them. CDR3 length: 13 residues. Germline-derived CDR1 and CDR2 are LNHDA and SQIVND (reference sequence). The CDR3 DNA is TGTGCCAGCGGGGACGCGGGGATAAAGACCCAGTACTTC. This translates into CASGDAGIKTQYF.

The V and J genes are TRBV29-1 and TRBJ1-1, with a possible D match to TRBD1 (5 bases). The V end lost 6 bases, the J end lost 2 bases, and 19 bases lay between the germline ends. Germline values: CDR1 SQVTM, CDR2 ANQGSEA. This CDR3 is built from 15 residues. The CDR3 spells CSVHTRSRGNTEAFF. CDR3 DNA: TGCAGCGTCCACACCAGGTCTAGGGGTAACACTGAAGCTTTCTTT.

The chain has TRBV25-1 and TRBJ1-2; no reliable D call. The CDR3 consists of 12 residues. Per germline, CDR1 MGHDK and CDR2 SYGVNS. Trimming pared 3 bases from V and 6 bases from J, leaving 8 bases between. This CDR3 reads CASSEVEDGYTF. For the CDR3, the DNA is TGTGCCAGCAGTGAGGTCGAGGATGGCTACACCTTC.

This clone was counted a few times. The genes are TRBV4-1 and TRBJ1-2, with 8 bases lining up with TRBD1. The CDR3 length is 15 residues. Unmatched junction bases numbered 11, after V lost 3 bases and J lost 8 bases. Germline lookup yields CDR1 MGHRA and CDR2 YSYEKL. For the CDR3, the DNA is TGCGCCAGCAGCCAGGGATCCGGGACAGGCGGCGGCTACACCTTC. As protein: CASSQGSGTGGGYTF.

The V and J genes are TRBV28 and TRBJ2-7; D is ambiguous. The length of the CDR3 is 17 residues. CDR1 and CDR2 (germline): MDHEN, SYDVKM. V shed 3 bases and J shed 9 bases, with 27 bases lying between them. The CDR3 nucleotides are TGTGCCAGCAGTTTTTCCGACCCCTCCGCCTCCCTACGATTGCAGTACTTC. Its protein product is CASSFSDPSASLRLQYF. Combining the CDR3 with reference TRBV28 and TRBJ2-7 gives the whole variable domain DVKVTQSSRYLVKRTGEKVFLECVQDMDHENMFWYRQDPGLGLRLIYFSYDVKMKEKGDIPEGYSVSREKKERFSLILESASTNQTSMYLCASSFSDPSASLRLQYFGPGTRLTVT.